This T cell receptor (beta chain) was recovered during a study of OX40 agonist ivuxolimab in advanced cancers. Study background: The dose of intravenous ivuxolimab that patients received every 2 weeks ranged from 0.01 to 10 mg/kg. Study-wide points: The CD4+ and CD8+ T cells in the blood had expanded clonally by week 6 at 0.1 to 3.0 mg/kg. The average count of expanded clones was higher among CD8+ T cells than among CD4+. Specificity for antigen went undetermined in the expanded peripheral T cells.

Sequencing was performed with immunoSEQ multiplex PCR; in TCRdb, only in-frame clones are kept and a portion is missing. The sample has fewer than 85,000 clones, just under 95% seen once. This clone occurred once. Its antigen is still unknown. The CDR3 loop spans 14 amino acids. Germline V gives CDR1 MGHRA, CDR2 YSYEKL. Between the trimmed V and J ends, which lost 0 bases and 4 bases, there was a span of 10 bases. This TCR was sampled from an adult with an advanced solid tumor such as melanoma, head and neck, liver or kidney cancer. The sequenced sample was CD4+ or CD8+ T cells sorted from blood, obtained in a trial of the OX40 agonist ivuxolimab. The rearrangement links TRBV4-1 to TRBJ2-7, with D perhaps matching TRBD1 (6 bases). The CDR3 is CASSQDEQGYEQYF. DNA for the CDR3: TGCGCCAGCAGCCAAGACGAACAGGGTTACGAGCAGTACTTC.